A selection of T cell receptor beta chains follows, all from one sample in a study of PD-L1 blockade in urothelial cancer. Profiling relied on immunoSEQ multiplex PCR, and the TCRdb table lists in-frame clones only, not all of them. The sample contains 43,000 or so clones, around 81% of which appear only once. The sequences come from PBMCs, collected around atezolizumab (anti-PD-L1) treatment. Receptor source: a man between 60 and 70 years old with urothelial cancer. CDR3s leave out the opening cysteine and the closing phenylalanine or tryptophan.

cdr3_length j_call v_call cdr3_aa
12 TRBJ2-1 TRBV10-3 AIAQGGSYNEQF
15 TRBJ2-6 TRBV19 ASSIESRVSGANVLT
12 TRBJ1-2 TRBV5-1 ASSLVQGNYGYT
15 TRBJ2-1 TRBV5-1 ASSLDVAGGSYNEQF
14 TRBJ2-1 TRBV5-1 ASQAGRRGGVDEQF
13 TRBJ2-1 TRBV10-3 ASITPGQGHNEQF
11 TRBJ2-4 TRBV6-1 ASTWDTKNIQY
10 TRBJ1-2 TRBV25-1 ASSAGLYGYT
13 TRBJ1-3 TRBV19 ASRPQGASGNTIY
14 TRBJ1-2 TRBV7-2 ASSLARTKANYGYT
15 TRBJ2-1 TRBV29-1 SVEDQLSGGRNNEQF
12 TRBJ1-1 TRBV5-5 ASSLQGRNTEAF
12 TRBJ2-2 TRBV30 AWSGPRGQGELF
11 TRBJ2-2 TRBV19 ATTRTRTGELF
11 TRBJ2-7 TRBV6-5 ASSSTLSYEQY
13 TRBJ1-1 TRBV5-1 ASSLGGGRVTEAF
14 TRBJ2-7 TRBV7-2 ASSRGGGSYSSEQY
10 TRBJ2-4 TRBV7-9 ASSLGRQIQY
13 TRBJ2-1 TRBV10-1 ASSVNRGAYNEQF
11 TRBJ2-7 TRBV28 ASSPPGGREQY
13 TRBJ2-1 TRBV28 ASSLTGQGAYEQF
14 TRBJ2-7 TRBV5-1 ASSLGGTAISYEQY
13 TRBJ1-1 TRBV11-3 ASSTGQGPNTEAF
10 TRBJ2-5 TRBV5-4 ASSFGGETQY